This is a list of T cell receptor beta chains from one sample in a study of shared clonotypes between healthy human individuals. Repertoires were generated with immunoSEQ multiplex PCR, while TCRdb's copy carries only in-frame clones and drops some. This repertoire shows under 1,100,000 clones, about 84% found once; its top ten account for 0.6% to 0.7%. The material sequenced was memory CD4+ T cells from PBMCs. The receptor set was obtained from a man younger than 35 in good health. Some clones in this sample may be carry-over from other donors' samples. CDR3s include the opening cysteine and the closing phenylalanine or tryptophan. A D gene is named only where the DNA matches it firmly. A clone size is listed for some rows: how often the clone was seen (once, few, many), or a class if it is expanded.

d_call j_call clone_size v_call cdr3_nt cdr3_aa
- TRBJ2-3 - TRBV10-3 TGTGCCATCAGTGTGGGAGCTGGGGATGGCACAGATACGCAGTATTTT CAISVGAGDGTDTQYF
- TRBJ2-1 - TRBV10-3 TGTGCCATCAGTGAGTCGGTAGACCATGAGCAGTTCTTC CAISESVDHEQFF
TRBD2 TRBJ2-3 - TRBV28 TGTGCCAGCAGCCCTTTTTTGGTAGCGGGAGGACGATTAGATACGCAGTATTTT CASSPFLVAGGRLDTQYF
- TRBJ2-6 - TRBV19 TGTGCCAGTAGTATCCATTACTCTGGGGCCAACGTCCTGACTTTC CASSIHYSGANVLTF
- TRBJ2-1 - TRBV30 TGTGCCTGGACGGGGCACTCCTACAATGAGCAGTTCTTC CAWTGHSYNEQFF
- TRBJ2-3 - TRBV7-6 TGTGCCAGCAGCTTTTTCCTTAGCACAGATACGCAGTATTTT CASSFFLSTDTQYF
- TRBJ2-1 - TRBV7-9 TGTGCCAGCAGCTTTAGGAGGGGGACTTCCTACAATGAGCAGTTCTTC CASSFRRGTSYNEQFF
TRBD1 TRBJ1-2 - TRBV5-1 TGCGCCAGCAGCTTAACAGGGGACTATGGCTACACCTTC CASSLTGDYGYTF
- TRBJ2-3 once TRBV5-1 TGCGCCAGCAGCTTGGGACCTACGGGCGATACGCAGTATTTT CASSLGPTGDTQYF
TRBD1 TRBJ1-2 - TRBV12-5 TGTGCTAGTGGTTTGGTAACGGGCAGGGGGGCGAGAGGCTACACCTTC CASGLVTGRGARGYTF
TRBD2 TRBJ2-1 - TRBV27 TGTGCCAGCAGTTTTAGCGGGAGGAACCGCCGCAATGAGCAGTTCTTC CASSFSGRNRRNEQFF
- TRBJ2-1 - TRBV20-1 TGCAGTGCTAGCGGGAACACTGAGCAGTTCTTC CSASGNTEQFF
- TRBJ1-2 - TRBV6-1 TGTGCCAGCAGTGAAGCTTGGGGGGCCTTCGGCTACACCTTC CASSEAWGAFGYTF
TRBD2 TRBJ2-2 - TRBV4-3 TGCGCCAGCAGCCAAGAACCCCTAGCGGGATTCCCGGGAACCGGGGAGCTGTTTTTT CASSQEPLAGFPGTGELFF
- TRBJ2-7 few TRBV5-5 TGTGCCAGCAGCTTGATCATTCCCCCCTACGAGCAGTACTTC CASSLIIPPYEQYF
- TRBJ2-1 - TRBV5-1 TGCGCCAGCAGCTCGACGACTGACTCCTACAATGAGCAGTTCTTC CASSSTTDSYNEQFF
TRBD2 TRBJ2-2 - TRBV9 TGTGCCAGCAGCGTTCGTATAGCGGGAGGTGGGAACACCGGGGAGCTGTTTTTT CASSVRIAGGGNTGELFF
TRBD1 TRBJ1-1 - TRBV18 TGTGCCAGCTCGGCCGGGACAGGGGGCCTGAACACTGAAGCTTTCTTT CASSAGTGGLNTEAFF
- TRBJ2-7 - TRBV10-3 TGTGCCATCAGTAAGACAGGGGAGGGATCCTACGAGCAGTACTTC CAISKTGEGSYEQYF
- TRBJ2-3 - TRBV25-1 TGTGCCAGCAGTGGAATAACCGATACGCAGTATTTT CASSGITDTQYF
TRBD1 TRBJ1-5 many TRBV6-1 TGTGCCACCCGACAGGGGAGTCAGCCCCAGCATTTT CATRQGSQPQHF
- TRBJ2-5 many TRBV21-1 TGTGCCAGCAGCAAAGCGCGGCTATCTCTGGAGACCCAGTACTTC CASSKARLSLETQYF
- TRBJ1-1 - TRBV28 TGTGCCAGTAAGACCCTACAGAGGACTGAAGCTTTCTTT CASKTLQRTEAFF
TRBD1 TRBJ2-5 - TRBV5-4 TGTGCCAGCAGCTTGGTCAGGGGGCTTGGTGAGACCCAGTACTTC CASSLVRGLGETQYF
- TRBJ2-1 once TRBV21-1 TGTGCCAGCAGCAAAGGTTGCGGAACTATGTATAGAGATCCCTACAATGAGCAGTTCTTC CASSKGCGTMYRDPYNEQFF
TRBD2 TRBJ2-1 - TRBV27 TGTGCCAGCAGTTCGTATGCCACCCTACTAGCGGGAGGGAGCAATGAGCAGTTCTTC CASSSYATLLAGGSNEQFF
TRBD1 TRBJ1-5 - TRBV7-8 TGTGCCAGCATCCTCGGGAGGGACAGGGGACAGCCCCAGCATTTT CASILGRDRGQPQHF
- TRBJ2-7 - TRBV5-4 TGTGCCAGCAGCTTAGCAGATAACGAGCAGTACTTC CASSLADNEQYF
TRBD1 TRBJ2-2 - TRBV6-1 TGTGCCAGCAGTGATGTAGGACAGGTGTACACCGGGGAGCTGTTTTTT CASSDVGQVYTGELFF
TRBD1 TRBJ1-4 once TRBV4-3 TGCGCCAGCAGCCTAGGGACAGGGGCTAATGAAAAACTGTTTTTT CASSLGTGANEKLFF
- TRBJ2-7 - TRBV5-1 TGCGCCAGCAAGTTTCCTGAGAAATCCCACGAGCAGTACTTC CASKFPEKSHEQYF
TRBD1 TRBJ1-2 few TRBV2 TGTGCCAGCAGTGAAGCGACAGGGACTAACTATGGCTACACCTTC CASSEATGTNYGYTF
- TRBJ2-3 - TRBV2 TGTGCCAGCAGTGCCCGACCCACAGATACGCAGTATTTT CASSARPTDTQYF
TRBD1 TRBJ2-1 once TRBV28 TGTGCCAGCAGTGGGGACAGCTCCCACAATGAGCAGTTCTTC CASSGDSSHNEQFF
TRBD1 TRBJ2-2 - TRBV18 TGTGCCAGCTCATCGGGACAGCCAGCGACCGGGGAGCTGTTTTTT CASSSGQPATGELFF
- TRBJ1-5 - TRBV5-6 TGTGCCAGCAGCTTCGGAATGGGGGACAATCAGCCCCAGCATTTT CASSFGMGDNQPQHF
- TRBJ1-5 - TRBV2 TGTGCCAGCAGTGGGTCGGGGGTGCATCAGCCCCAGCATTTT CASSGSGVHQPQHF
- TRBJ2-7 - TRBV7-2 TGTGCCAGCAGCTTAAGGGACGGCTACGAGCAGTACTTC CASSLRDGYEQYF
TRBD1 TRBJ2-3 few TRBV9 TGTGCCAGCAGCATTATCGACAGGGCAGGTACGCAGTATTTT CASSIIDRAGTQYF
- TRBJ1-4 - TRBV28 TGTGCCAGCAGTTCATCCCGTCTGGGAATTAATGAAAAACTGTTTTTT CASSSSRLGINEKLFF
TRBD1 TRBJ1-1 - TRBV7-9 TGTGCCAGCAGCTTGGGACAGGTGAACACTGAAGCTTTCTTT CASSLGQVNTEAFF
- TRBJ2-7 - TRBV5-1 TGCGCCAGCAGCTTGGCCCCTTCCGTCTCGGGGAACGAGCAGTACTTC CASSLAPSVSGNEQYF
TRBD1 TRBJ2-5 - TRBV5-4 TGTGCCAGCAGCTCAAAGGACAGGGTCCAATGGGCCCAGTACTTC CASSSKDRVQWAQYF
- TRBJ2-1 - TRBV2 TGTGCCAGCATTACTGGGGGGAGCTCCTACAATGAGCAGTTCTTC CASITGGSSYNEQFF
- TRBJ2-1 - TRBV5-4 TGTGCCAGCAGCTTGGCCGGGAGCACATACAATGAGCAGTTCTTC CASSLAGSTYNEQFF
TRBD1 TRBJ2-7 - TRBV6-6 TGTGCCAGCAGTTACTCGGGCAGGGGGACCTACGAGCAGTACTTC CASSYSGRGTYEQYF
TRBD1 TRBJ2-1 - TRBV5-1 TGCGCCAGCAGCGATCGGACAGGGGGCTACAATGAGCAGTTCTTC CASSDRTGGYNEQFF
TRBD1 TRBJ2-5 - TRBV5-4 TGTGCCAGCAGTCCTCCAGGGGGCCTTCTTAAGACCCAGTACTTC CASSPPGGLLKTQYF
- TRBJ2-7 - TRBV5-1 TGCGCCAGCAGCCGCACGACAGAAACCTACGAGCAGTACTTC CASSRTTETYEQYF
TRBD1 TRBJ1-1 - TRBV6-6 TGTGCCAGCAGTTACAACCGGGACAGGGTATACGCTTTCTTT CASSYNRDRVYAFF
- TRBJ2-7 - TRBV5-1 TGCGCCAGCAGACCCACTCAGGGGGAGCAGTACTTC CASRPTQGEQYF
- TRBJ1-5 many TRBV2 TGTGCCAGCAGGGCGGTAAATCAGCCCCAGCATTTT CASRAVNQPQHF
TRBD1 TRBJ2-3 - TRBV29-1 TGCAGCGTGGGACAGGTCACAGATACGCAGTATTTT CSVGQVTDTQYF
- TRBJ1-5 - TRBV18 TGTGCCAGCTCACCATTCAACCCTCAGCCCCAGCATTTT CASSPFNPQPQHF